This TCR beta chain was sequenced during a study of Graves' ophthalmopathy and Graves' hyperthyroidism. This clonotype has ten or more counts. As yet, its antigen is unknown. Participants with hyperthyroidism, aged 18 to 65, were newly diagnosed with under 2 months' duration. PBMCs came from 10 ml of fresh peripheral blood. The CDR3 is 13 residues long. The ends lost 5 bases at V and 6 bases at J; junction bases unmatched: 7. RNA transcripts were the source from which TCR beta CDR3 regions were amplified. Investigators did first-round RT-PCR with HTBI primers, then second-round multiplex PCR. TCRdb passed the multiplex PCR reads through MiXCR, listing each CDR3 protein once. The data contain hundreds of thousands of distinct CDR3 sequences, 22% of them singletons. Study outcomes and limitations: Blood repertoires reportedly contained most expanded thyroid clonotypes above 0.001 frequency.

Sequenced: peripheral blood. The clonotype comes from a woman aged 18-35 years with stable Graves' hyperthyroidism. Some clones in this sample may be carry-over from other donors' samples. The chain is built from TRBV12-3 or TRBV12-4 and TRBJ2-7, with TRBD1 matching 7 bases. CDR3 in DNA: TGTGCCAGCAGTGTAATCAAGGGGGCCGAGCAGTACTTC. This codes for CASSVIKGAEQYF.